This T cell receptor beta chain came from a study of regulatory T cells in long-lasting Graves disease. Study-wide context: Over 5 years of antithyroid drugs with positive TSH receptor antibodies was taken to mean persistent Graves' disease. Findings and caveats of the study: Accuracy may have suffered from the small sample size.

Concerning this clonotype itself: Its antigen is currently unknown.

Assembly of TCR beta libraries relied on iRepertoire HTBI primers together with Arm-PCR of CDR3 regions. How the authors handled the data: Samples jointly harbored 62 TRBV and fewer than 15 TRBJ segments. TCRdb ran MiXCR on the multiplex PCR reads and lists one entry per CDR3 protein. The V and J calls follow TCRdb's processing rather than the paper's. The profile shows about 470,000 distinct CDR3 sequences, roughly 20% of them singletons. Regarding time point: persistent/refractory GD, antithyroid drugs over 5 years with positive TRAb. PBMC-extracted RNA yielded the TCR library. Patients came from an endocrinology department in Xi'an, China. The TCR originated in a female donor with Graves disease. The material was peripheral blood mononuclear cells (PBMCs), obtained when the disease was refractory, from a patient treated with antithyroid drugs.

CDR3 nucleotides: TGTGCCAGCAGCCCAGGTTGGGGTGGAGGGGGCGTAACTGAAGCTTTCTTT. Amino acid sequence: CASSPGWGGGGVTEAFF. The chain carries TRBV4-2 and TRBJ1-1; the match to TRBD1 covers 7 bases. This CDR3 has 17 amino acids. In germline, CDR1 is LGHNA, CDR2 YNFKEQ. V lost 4 bases, J lost 5 bases, and 16 bases stayed unmatched.